The rows below give T cell receptor beta chains drawn from one sample of a study of Graves' ophthalmopathy and Graves' hyperthyroidism. TCRdb itself ran the multiplex PCR reads through MiXCR, one entry per CDR3 protein. Of more than 550,000 distinct CDR3 sequences listed, more than 40% are singletons. The sequencing sample was made of peripheral blood. All receptors derive from an adult man with Graves' ophthalmopathy. Each CDR3 is given with its conserved first and last residue. A D gene is named only where the DNA matches it firmly. The listing skips clone size in some rows; elsewhere it reads once, few, many or a size class.

cdr3_nt	cdr3_aa	j_call	v_call	clone_size	d_call
TGTGCCAGCAGTTACGGTCACCACTACTACGAGCAGTACTTC	CASSYGHHYYEQYF	TRBJ2-7	TRBV12-3/TRBV12-4	few	.
TGTGCCAGCAAAAGGATGACCGAGCAGTACTTC	CASKRMTEQYF	TRBJ2-7	TRBV2	many	.
TGTGCCAGCAGCCCTCGCGAACAGGACTCCTCTGGGGCCAACGTCCTGACTTTC	CASSPREQDSSGANVLTF	TRBJ2-6	TRBV11-2	.	.
TGTGCCACCAGCAGAGATCCCCCCGGGGAGCTGTTTTTT	CATSRDPPGELFF	TRBJ2-2	TRBV15	many	.
TGTGCCAGCAGACCCCTAGCGGGGGCCGCCTACGAGCAGTACTTC	CASRPLAGAAYEQYF	TRBJ2-7	TRBV7-9	.	TRBD2
TGTGCCAGCAGTCTTGGGTCAGGGGGCCTGAGCAATCAGCCCCAGCATTTT	CASSLGSGGLSNQPQHF	TRBJ1-5	TRBV6-4	once	TRBD1
TGTGCCAGCAGCTTAGGGGCCAGTCAGAATGAAAAACTGTTTTTT	CASSLGASQNEKLFF	TRBJ1-4	TRBV7-8	many	.
TGTGCCAGCAGCTCCTACTCGCTAACAAACACTGAAGCTTTCTTT	CASSSYSLTNTEAFF	TRBJ1-1	TRBV11-2	.	.
TGTGCCATCAGTGAGCCCGAAGATAATTCACCCCTCCACTTT	CAISEPEDNSPLHF	TRBJ1-6	TRBV10-3	once	.
TGTGCCAGCAGCGAACAGGGAGCGGAGGGCTACACCTTC	CASSEQGAEGYTF	TRBJ1-2	TRBV9	.	.
TGTGCCAGCAGCCAAGTCGGGACAGACCAAGAGACCCAGTACTTC	CASSQVGTDQETQYF	TRBJ2-5	TRBV9	.	TRBD1
TGTGCCAGCTTAACGGGGGGGGAAGAGACCCAGTACTTC	CASLTGGEETQYF	TRBJ2-5	TRBV25-1	.	TRBD2
TGTGCCACCAGCAGAGATCTGGGCACCGGGGAGCTGTTTTTT	CATSRDLGTGELFF	TRBJ2-2	TRBV15	many	.
TGTGCCAGCAGCTTCTCGCCGGGGGTAGGGGAGACCCAGTACTTC	CASSFSPGVGETQYF	TRBJ2-5	TRBV7-3	.	.
TGTGCCAGCGTGCCGGGACAGAATAATGAAAAACTGTTTTTT	CASVPGQNNEKLFF	TRBJ1-4	TRBV19	many	TRBD1
TGCAGCGTGGGGACTGCAATCACCGGGGCCAACGTCCTGACTTTC	CSVGTAITGANVLTF	TRBJ2-6	TRBV29-1	.	.
TGCAGTGCTAGATCGAAGGGGGAGGTCCGTGCTAGCACAGATACGCAGTATTTT	CSARSKGEVRASTDTQYF	TRBJ2-3	TRBV20-1	.	.
TGTGCCAGCAGTTACTCGTCGGGGGGCGGTGGCACTGAAGCTTTCTTT	CASSYSSGGGGTEAFF	TRBJ1-1	TRBV6-5	.	.
TGCGCCAGCAGCTTGGGTGCCCTTAACCGCGGCGGGGAGCTGTTTTTT	CASSLGALNRGGELFF	TRBJ2-2	TRBV5-1	few	.
TGTGCCAGCAGCTATTACGGGACAGTCTCTCCTGGCGAGCAGTACTTC	CASSYYGTVSPGEQYF	TRBJ2-7	TRBV7-9	many	TRBD1
TGCGCCAGCAGCCATTGGGACGTGGGGGATGAAAAACTGTTTTTT	CASSHWDVGDEKLFF	TRBJ1-4	TRBV2	.	.
TGTGCCAGCAGCTTAGTTGAGGGACCCAACTACGAGCAGTACTTC	CASSLVEGPNYEQYF	TRBJ2-7	TRBV7-9	.	.
TGTGCCAGCAGCGTAGCTACGGGACTAGCGGGTATCGGGGAGCTGTTTTTT	CASSVATGLAGIGELFF	TRBJ2-2	TRBV9	many	TRBD2
TGCAGCGTCTCGGGGGGGAAGGGGTACGAGCAGTACTTC	CSVSGGKGYEQYF	TRBJ2-7	TRBV29-1	many	TRBD2
TGTGCCAGTAGTTGGACTCCTGAGAATCAGCCCCAGCATTTT	CASSWTPENQPQHF	TRBJ1-5	TRBV19	many	.
TGTGCCACCAGTGACCCCGGGACTACCACCACAGATACGCAGTATTTT	CATSDPGTTTTDTQYF	TRBJ2-3	TRBV24-1	few	TRBD2
TGTGCCAGTAGTATAAGGACTAGCGGGACGAACACCGGGGAGCTGTTTTTT	CASSIRTSGTNTGELFF	TRBJ2-2	TRBV19	many	TRBD2
TGTGCCACCAGTGATTTGCCCTTACGCTGGGATAACACCGGGGAGCTGTTTTTT	CATSDLPLRWDNTGELFF	TRBJ2-2	TRBV24-1	.	.
TGTGCCACCAGCAGTGTCCGACAGGGGCAGAACTATGGCTACACCTTC	CATSSVRQGQNYGYTF	TRBJ1-2	TRBV15	.	TRBD1
TGTGCCAGCAGCAGAATGGACAGCCAAGAGACCCAGTACTTC	CASSRMDSQETQYF	TRBJ2-5	TRBV6-2/TRBV6-3	many	.
TGTGCCAGCAGTGCAAAGGTACTAGCGGGAGTCTCCTACGAGCAGTACTTC	CASSAKVLAGVSYEQYF	TRBJ2-7	TRBV2	few	TRBD2
TGCAGTGCTCTTACCTCGCGGGGGGCCTCCTACGAGCAGTACTTC	CSALTSRGASYEQYF	TRBJ2-7	TRBV20-1	.	TRBD2
TGTGCCAGCCGCCCCGGGACAGGGAATGGAGGCTATGGCTACACCTTC	CASRPGTGNGGYGYTF	TRBJ1-2	TRBV2	once	TRBD1
TGTGCCAGTAGAACAGGGAAAGGTGGCTACACCTTC	CASRTGKGGYTF	TRBJ1-2	TRBV19	many	.
TGTGCCATCAGTCTTGGGCAGGGGGCGTCGAACTACACCTTC	CAISLGQGASNYTF	TRBJ1-2	TRBV10-3	.	TRBD1
TGCAGTGCCTATGGGGAGGCCCGGATCACTGAAGCTTTCTTT	CSAYGEARITEAFF	TRBJ1-1	TRBV20-1	.	.
TGTGCCAGCAGCTTCGGCAAGGGCCTTTCAGGATATCAGCCCCAGCATTTT	CASSFGKGLSGYQPQHF	TRBJ1-5	TRBV7-8	.	.
TGTGCCACCAGCAGCCGGTTGGGGTCGGCCGGGGCCAACGTCCTGACTTTC	CATSSRLGSAGANVLTF	TRBJ2-6	TRBV15	many	.
TGTGCCAGCAGCTTAGGTTCACTAGCGGAGCAGTTCTTC	CASSLGSLAEQFF	TRBJ2-1	TRBV7-9	once	TRBD2
TGCAGTGCTTTCCTACCAGGGTCCCCCTACGAGCAGTACTTC	CSAFLPGSPYEQYF	TRBJ2-7	TRBV20-1	few	.
TGTGCCAGCAGCTTGTGGCTCGGCGGGAGTGAAGCTTTCTTT	CASSLWLGGSEAFF	TRBJ1-1	TRBV5-5	.	.
TGTGCCAGCAGAAACAGGGCAGGCGCGGGCTACGAGCAGTACTTC	CASRNRAGAGYEQYF	TRBJ2-7	TRBV12-3/TRBV12-4	.	.
TGTGCCACCAGTGATTTAAACAGGGTAAAGTACGAGCAGTACTTC	CATSDLNRVKYEQYF	TRBJ2-7	TRBV24-1	many	.
TGCAGTGCTAGTCTGGGTGAATATCAGCCCCAGCATTTT	CSASLGEYQPQHF	TRBJ1-5	TRBV20-1	many	.
TGTGCCAGCAGCGTAAAGGGGCAGGGTTTAGAGACCCAGTACTTC	CASSVKGQGLETQYF	TRBJ2-5	TRBV9	.	.
TGTGCCAGTAGTATGCATCCGGGGGCATACTATGGCTACACCTTC	CASSMHPGAYYGYTF	TRBJ1-2	TRBV19	.	.
TGCAGTGCTAAGGCTGGGGGAGGGGGGACCCAGTACTTC	CSAKAGGGGTQYF	TRBJ2-5	TRBV20-1	.	.
TGTGCCAGCAGCTTCGGCGGTAGATTCACCGGGGAGCTGTTTTTT	CASSFGGRFTGELFF	TRBJ2-2	TRBV7-2	many	.
TGTGCCAGCAGTGTGGCAGGGCGGAAAGAGCAGTACTTC	CASSVAGRKEQYF	TRBJ2-7	TRBV25-1	.	.
TGTGCCAGCAGAGGTGCCGGGACAGGGAATTCACCCCTCCACTTT	CASRGAGTGNSPLHF	TRBJ1-6	TRBV5-5	.	TRBD1
TGCAGCGTTTCAAGTCTCAGTGAGCAGTTCTTC	CSVSSLSEQFF	TRBJ2-1	TRBV29-1	.	.
TGTGCCTGGAGTGGGGGGGCCTACGAGCAGTACTTC	CAWSGGAYEQYF	TRBJ2-7	TRBV30	.	.
TGTGCCAGCAGCTTGGTAGTGGGGCGGGTTAACTATGGCTACACCTTC	CASSLVVGRVNYGYTF	TRBJ1-2	TRBV5-4	few	.
TGTGCCACCAGTACCTCGGACGGCCCCTACGAGCAGTACTTC	CATSTSDGPYEQYF	TRBJ2-7	TRBV24-1	.	.
TGTGCCAGCAGCGTAGAACTAGCGGGGGGCCAAGAGACCCAGTACTTC	CASSVELAGGQETQYF	TRBJ2-5	TRBV9	.	TRBD2
TGTGCCAGCAGCTTAGTAGCGGGAGTCTCCGGGGAGCTGTTTTTT	CASSLVAGVSGELFF	TRBJ2-2	TRBV7-8	many	TRBD2
TGCGCAAGCAGCTTTGGCGGTAACGAGCAGTACTTC	CASSFGGNEQYF	TRBJ2-7	TRBV5-1	many	.
TGCAGTGCTAGCCGGGACATCTACTACGAGCAGTACTTC	CSASRDIYYEQYF	TRBJ2-7	TRBV20-1	.	.
TGTGCCAGCATCGGGCGGTTGACGGGGGGCACTGAAGCTTTCTTT	CASIGRLTGGTEAFF	TRBJ1-1	TRBV12-3/TRBV12-4	many	.